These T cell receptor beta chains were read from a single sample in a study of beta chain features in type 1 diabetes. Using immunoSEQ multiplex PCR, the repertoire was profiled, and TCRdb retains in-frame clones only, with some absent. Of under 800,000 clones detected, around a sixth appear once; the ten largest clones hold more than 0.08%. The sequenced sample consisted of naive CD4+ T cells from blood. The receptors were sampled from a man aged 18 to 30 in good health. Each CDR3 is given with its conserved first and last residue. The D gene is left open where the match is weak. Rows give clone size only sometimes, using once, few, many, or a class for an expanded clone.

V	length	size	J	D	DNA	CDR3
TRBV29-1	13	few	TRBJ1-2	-	TGCAGCGTTGAAGGGGCAGGGACTTATGGCTACACCTTC	CSVEGAGTYGYTF
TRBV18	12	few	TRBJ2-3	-	TGTGCCAGCTCACCCTCCGGGGATACGCAGTATTTT	CASSPSGDTQYF
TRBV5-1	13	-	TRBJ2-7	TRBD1	TGCGCCAGCAGCTCGGACAGGACCTACGAGCAGTACTTC	CASSSDRTYEQYF
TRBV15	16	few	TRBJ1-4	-	TGTGCCACCAGCAGCGCTGGTGGCCAGCGTAATGAAAAACTGTTTTTT	CATSSAGGQRNEKLFF
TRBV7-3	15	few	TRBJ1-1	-	TGTGCCAGCAGCTCCGGCGGGACACTGAACACTGAAGCTTTCTTT	CASSSGGTLNTEAFF
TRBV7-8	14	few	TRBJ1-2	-	TGTGCCAGCAGCGCTCTGACAGGAACCTATGGCTACACCTTC	CASSALTGTYGYTF
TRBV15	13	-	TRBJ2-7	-	TGTGCCACCAGCTCCGAACAGGGAAGCGAGCAGTACTTC	CATSSEQGSEQYF
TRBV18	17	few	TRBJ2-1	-	TGTGCCAGCTCACCGAACCTAGGGGGGGCGAGTAGGTATGAGCAGTTCTTC	CASSPNLGGASRYEQFF
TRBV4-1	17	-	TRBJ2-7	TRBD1	TGCGCCAGCAGCCAAGAAAGGGGGAGACAGGGGTACTACGAGCAGTACTTC	CASSQERGRQGYYEQYF
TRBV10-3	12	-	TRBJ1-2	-	TGTGCCTTCTCCCGGGACACCTATGGCTACACCTTC	CAFSRDTYGYTF
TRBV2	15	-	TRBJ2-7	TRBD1	TGTGCCAGCAGTTACCGGGACAGGGTGAACTACGAGCAGTACTTC	CASSYRDRVNYEQYF
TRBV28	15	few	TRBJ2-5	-	TGTGCCAGCAGTCCACCCCCGGCGAATCAAGAGACCCAGTACTTC	CASSPPPANQETQYF
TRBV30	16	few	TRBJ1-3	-	TGTGCCTGGGAGAGAGGTCGGGGAGGATTAGGAAACACCATATATTTT	CAWERGRGGLGNTIYF
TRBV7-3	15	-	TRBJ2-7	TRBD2	TGTGCCAGCAGCTTCGGGCTAGCGGGTACCTACGAGCAGTACTTC	CASSFGLAGTYEQYF
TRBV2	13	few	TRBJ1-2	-	TGTGCCAGCAGTGAAGCGTCCGTGGGCGGCTACACCTTC	CASSEASVGGYTF
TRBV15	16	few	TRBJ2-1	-	TGTGCCACCAGCAGATCAAGCCACAGCTCCTACAATGAGCAGTTCTTC	CATSRSSHSSYNEQFF
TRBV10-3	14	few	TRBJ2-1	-	TGTGCCATCAGTAGACAGGGAGGGTTGAATGAGCAGTTCTTC	CAISRQGGLNEQFF
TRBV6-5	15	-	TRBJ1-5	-	TGTGCCAGCAGTTACACCCTATCCCCAAATCAGCCCCAGCATTTT	CASSYTLSPNQPQHF
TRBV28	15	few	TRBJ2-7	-	TGTGCCAGCAGTTCGAGGGGGGTTCCATCCTACGAGCAGTACTTC	CASSSRGVPSYEQYF
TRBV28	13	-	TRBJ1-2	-	TGTGCCAGCAGTGACACCGTTACCTATGGCTACACCTTC	CASSDTVTYGYTF
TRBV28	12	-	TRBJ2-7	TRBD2	TGTGCCAGCGCAGGGAGGGAGTACGAGCAGTACTTC	CASAGREYEQYF
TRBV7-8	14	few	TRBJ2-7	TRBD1	TGTGCCAGCAGCTCCCACAGGGGATCCTACGAGCAGTACTTC	CASSSHRGSYEQYF
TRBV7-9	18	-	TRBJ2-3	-	TGTGCCAGCAGCTTAGTCCCATGGCAGGGTGGCTCCACAGATACGCAGTATTTT	CASSLVPWQGGSTDTQYF
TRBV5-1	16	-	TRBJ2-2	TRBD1	TGCGCCAGCAGCTCCCGGACGGCAGGGGGTCACGGGGAGCTGTTTTTT	CASSSRTAGGHGELFF
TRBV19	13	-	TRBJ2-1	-	TGTGCCAGTAGTATAGAGGAAGGGAATGAGCAGTTCTTC	CASSIEEGNEQFF
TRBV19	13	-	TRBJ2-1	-	TGTGCCAGTAGTACCCTAATGACAGGTCGTCAGTTCTTC	CASSTLMTGRQFF
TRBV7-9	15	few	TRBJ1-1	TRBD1	TGTGCCAGCAGCCCGTGGACAGGGGACGTCCATGAAGCTTTCTTT	CASSPWTGDVHEAFF
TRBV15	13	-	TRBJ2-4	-	TGTGCCACCACGTCGATAGCCAAAAACATTCAGTACTTC	CATTSIAKNIQYF
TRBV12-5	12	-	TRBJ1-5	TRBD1	TGTGCTAGTGGACAGGGGTATCAGCCCCAGCATTTT	CASGQGYQPQHF
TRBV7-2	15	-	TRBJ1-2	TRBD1	TGTGCCAGCAGCTTAGGACAGGGAAGTGCCTATGGCTACACCTTC	CASSLGQGSAYGYTF
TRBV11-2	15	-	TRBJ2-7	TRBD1	TGTGCCAGCAGGAGAGGACAGGGCCTCTCCTACGAGCAGTACTTC	CASRRGQGLSYEQYF
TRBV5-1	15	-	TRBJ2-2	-	TGCGCCAGCAGCGAGCGGACAGCGAACACCGGGGAGCTGTTTTTT	CASSERTANTGELFF
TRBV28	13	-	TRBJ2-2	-	TGTGCCAGCAACATCCTGAACACCGGGGAGCTGTTTTTT	CASNILNTGELFF
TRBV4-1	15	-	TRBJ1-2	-	TGCGCCAGCAGCCAAATACGGCGGGGGAACTATGGCTACACCTTC	CASSQIRRGNYGYTF
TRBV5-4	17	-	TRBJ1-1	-	TGTGCCAGCAGCTCCGGACTTCCGACAGAAATGAACACTGAAGCTTTCTTT	CASSSGLPTEMNTEAFF
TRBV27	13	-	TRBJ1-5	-	TGTGCCAGCAGTTCCGGGGGCAGTCAGCCCCAGCATTTT	CASSSGGSQPQHF
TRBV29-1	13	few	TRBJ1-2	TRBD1	TGCAGCGCGACGGGACAGGGGATATATGGCTACACCTTC	CSATGQGIYGYTF
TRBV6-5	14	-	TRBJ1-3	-	TGTGCCAGCAGTACCCTGACCAGGGGAAACACCATATATTTT	CASSTLTRGNTIYF
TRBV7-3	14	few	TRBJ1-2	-	TGTGCCAGCAGCCGATTCCCGGGGATCTATGGCTACACCTTC	CASSRFPGIYGYTF
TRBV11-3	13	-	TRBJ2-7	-	TGTGCCAGCAGTTTAGAAGGGGGCTACGAGCAGTACTTC	CASSLEGGYEQYF
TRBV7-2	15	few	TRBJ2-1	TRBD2	TGTGCCAGCAGACAAAGAGCGGGGGGGTCCGACGAGCAGTTCTTC	CASRQRAGGSDEQFF
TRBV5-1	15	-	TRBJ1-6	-	TGCGCCAGCAGCTCGGCGGCGGGACAAGGTTCACCCCTCCACTTT	CASSSAAGQGSPLHF
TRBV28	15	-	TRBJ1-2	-	TGTGCCAGCAGTTTAGGTCAGGGACCTACCTATGGCTACACCTTC	CASSLGQGPTYGYTF
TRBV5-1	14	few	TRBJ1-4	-	TGCGCCAGCAGCCTCGGGTCCGCTAATGAAAAACTGTTTTTT	CASSLGSANEKLFF
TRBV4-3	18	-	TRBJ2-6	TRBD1	TGCGCCAGCAGCCAAGGGGCCCAGGGGGCCTCTGGGGCCAACGTCCTGACTTTC	CASSQGAQGASGANVLTF
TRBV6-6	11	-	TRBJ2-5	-	TGTGCCAGCCTAGGCGGAGAGACCCAGTACTTC	CASLGGETQYF